A selection of T cell receptor beta chains follows, all from one sample in a study of long-term antiretroviral therapy in people with HIV. TCRdb keeps only in-frame clones here, not all; method: immunoSEQ multiplex PCR. Of roughly 38,000 clones detected, around four fifths appear once; the ten largest clones hold over 10%. The material was unsorted PBMCs, obtained 0.3 years after starting antiretroviral therapy. Receptors originate from a man younger than 35 with HIV. CDR3s include the opening cysteine and the closing phenylalanine or tryptophan.

V gene	CDR3 protein
TRBV9	CASSVGTGNTIYF
TRBV29-1	CSVAYPGQGNEQYF
TRBV27	CASSWTSGDYNEQFF
TRBV6-1	CASSEVLAAYYEQYF
TRBV5-1	CASSSGFGQGANEQFF
TRBV6-5	CASRRGLGNTGELFF
TRBV6-1	CASSVDRWEGELFF
TRBV18	CASSPPGVDYGYTF
TRBV6-6	CASSWQGPSTDTQYF
TRBV27	CASSLGAGYEQYF
TRBV19	CASTGQGASEQYF
TRBV19	CASSIELDTWRFF
TRBV25-1	CASSELAGGSYNEQFF
TRBV5-6	CASSSWTGLPYEQYF
TRBV9	CASSVGVHGYTF
TRBV6-4	CASSYSSTDTQYF
TRBV28	CASSFGQGSVYGYTF
TRBV19	CASSHPGPTNEKLFF
TRBV5-5	CASTLGTLNTEAFF
TRBV29-1	CSADNRGLTLNYGYTF
TRBV9	CASSLTSTDTQYF
TRBV5-4	CASSQSGRGTDTQYF
TRBV7-6	CASRRDSKAGEQYF
TRBV11-2	CASSPMGHTGNTIYF
TRBV11-2	CASSVGGTSFTYNEQFF